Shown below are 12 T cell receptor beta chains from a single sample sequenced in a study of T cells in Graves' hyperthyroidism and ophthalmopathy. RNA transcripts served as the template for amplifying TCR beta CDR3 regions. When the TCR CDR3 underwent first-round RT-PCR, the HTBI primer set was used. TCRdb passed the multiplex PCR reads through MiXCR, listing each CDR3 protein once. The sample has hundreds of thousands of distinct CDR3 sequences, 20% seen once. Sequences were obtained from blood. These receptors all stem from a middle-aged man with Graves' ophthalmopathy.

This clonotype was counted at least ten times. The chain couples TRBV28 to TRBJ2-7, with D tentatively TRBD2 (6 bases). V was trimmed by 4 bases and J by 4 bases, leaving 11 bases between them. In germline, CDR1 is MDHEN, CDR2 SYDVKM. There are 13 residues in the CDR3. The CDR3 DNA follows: TGTGCCAGCAGTTCCGGGAGCCCATACGAGCAGTACTTC. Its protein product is CASSSGSPYEQYF.

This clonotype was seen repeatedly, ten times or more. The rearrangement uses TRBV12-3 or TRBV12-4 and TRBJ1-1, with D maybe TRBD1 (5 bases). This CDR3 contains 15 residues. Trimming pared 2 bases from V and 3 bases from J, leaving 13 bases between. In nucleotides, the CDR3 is TGTGCCAGCAGTTTATCCGGAGGGGCGGACACTGAAGCTTTCTTT. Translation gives CASSLSGGADTEAFF.

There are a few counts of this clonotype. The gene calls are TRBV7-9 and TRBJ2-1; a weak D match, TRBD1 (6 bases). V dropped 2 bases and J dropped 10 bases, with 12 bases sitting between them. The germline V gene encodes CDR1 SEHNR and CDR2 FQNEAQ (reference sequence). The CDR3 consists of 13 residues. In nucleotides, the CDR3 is TGTGCCAGCAGCTTACGGCCCCAGGGGGAGCAGTTCTTC. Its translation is CASSLRPQGEQFF.

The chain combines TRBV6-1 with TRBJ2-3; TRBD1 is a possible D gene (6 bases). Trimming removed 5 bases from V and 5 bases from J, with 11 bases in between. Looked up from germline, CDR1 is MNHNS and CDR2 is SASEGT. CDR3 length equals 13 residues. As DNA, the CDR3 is TGTGCCAGCAGTCACAGGGCAGGAGATACGCAGTATTTT. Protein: CASSHRAGDTQYF.

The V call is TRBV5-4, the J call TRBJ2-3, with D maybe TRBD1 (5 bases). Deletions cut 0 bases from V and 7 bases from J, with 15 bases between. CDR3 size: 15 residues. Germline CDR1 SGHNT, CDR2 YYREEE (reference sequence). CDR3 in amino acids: CASSLAGTGTNTQYF. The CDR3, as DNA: TGTGCCAGCAGCTTGGCCGGCACAGGAACAAATACGCAGTATTTT.

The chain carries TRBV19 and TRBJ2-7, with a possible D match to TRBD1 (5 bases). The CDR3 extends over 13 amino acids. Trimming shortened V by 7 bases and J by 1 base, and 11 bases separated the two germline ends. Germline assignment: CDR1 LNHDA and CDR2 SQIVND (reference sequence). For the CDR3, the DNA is TGTGCCAGTACCTCGACAGCATCCTACGAGCAGTACTTC. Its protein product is CASTSTASYEQYF.

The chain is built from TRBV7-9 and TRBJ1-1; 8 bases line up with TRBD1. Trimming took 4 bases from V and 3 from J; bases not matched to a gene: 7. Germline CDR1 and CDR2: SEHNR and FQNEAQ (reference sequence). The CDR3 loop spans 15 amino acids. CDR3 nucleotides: TGTGCCAGCAGCTCCAGGACAGGGCCATACACTGAAGCTTTCTTT. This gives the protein CASSSRTGPYTEAFF.

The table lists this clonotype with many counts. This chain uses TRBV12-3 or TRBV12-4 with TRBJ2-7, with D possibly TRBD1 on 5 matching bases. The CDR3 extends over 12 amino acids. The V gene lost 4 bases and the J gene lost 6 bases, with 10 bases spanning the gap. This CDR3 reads CASSSQGFEQYF. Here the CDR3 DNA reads TGTGCCAGCAGTTCCCAGGGCTTCGAGCAGTACTTC.

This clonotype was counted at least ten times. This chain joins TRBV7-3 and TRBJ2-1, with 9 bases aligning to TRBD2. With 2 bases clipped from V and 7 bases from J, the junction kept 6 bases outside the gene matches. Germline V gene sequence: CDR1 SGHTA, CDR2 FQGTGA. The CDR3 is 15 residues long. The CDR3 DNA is TGTGCCAGCAGCTTAGGGGCTAGCGGGACTAATGAGCAGTTCTTC. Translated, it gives CASSLGASGTNEQFF. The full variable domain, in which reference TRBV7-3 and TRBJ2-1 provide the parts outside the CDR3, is GAGVSQTPSNKVTEKGKYVELRCDPISGHTALYWYRQSLGQGPEFLIYFQGTGAADDSGLPNDRFFAVRPEGSVSTLKIQRTERGDSAVYLCASSLGASGTNEQFFGPGTRLTVL.

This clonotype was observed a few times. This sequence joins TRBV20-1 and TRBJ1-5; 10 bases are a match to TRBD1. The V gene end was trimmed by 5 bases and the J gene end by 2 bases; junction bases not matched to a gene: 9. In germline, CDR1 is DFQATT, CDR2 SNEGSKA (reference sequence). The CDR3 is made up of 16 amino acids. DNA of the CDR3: TGCAGTGCTCAGACCGGGACAGGGGATGGCAATCAGCCCCAGCATTTT. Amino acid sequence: CSAQTGTGDGNQPQHF.

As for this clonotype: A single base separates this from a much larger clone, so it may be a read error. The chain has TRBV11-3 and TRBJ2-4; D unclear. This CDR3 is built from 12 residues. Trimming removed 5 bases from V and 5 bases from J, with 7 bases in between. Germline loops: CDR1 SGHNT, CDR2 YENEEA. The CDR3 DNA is TGTGCCAGCAGCCAGGATGAAAACATTCAGTACTTC. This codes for CASSQDENIQYF.

For the CDR3, the DNA is TGCAGTGCTATCCCGGGACTAGCGGGGTACAATGAGCAGTTCTTC. Its translation is CSAIPGLAGYNEQFF. The chain uses TRBV20-1 and TRBJ2-1; 13 nucleotides align to TRBD2. The CDR3 is 15 amino acids. Trimming took 4 bases from V and 4 from J; bases not matched to a gene: 4. Germline CDR1 and CDR2: DFQATT and SNEGSKA (reference sequence).